This is a list of T cell receptor beta chains from one sample in a study of regulatory T cells in long-lasting Graves disease. Using its own MiXCR run on the multiplex PCR reads, TCRdb lists one record per CDR3 protein. The sample records fewer than 450,000 distinct CDR3 sequences, approximately 15% being singletons. In addition, the sample was reused for a study of T cells in Graves' hyperthyroidism and ophthalmopathy.

This specimen consisted of peripheral blood mononuclear cells (PBMCs), obtained at new diagnosis, from a patient treated with antithyroid drugs. These receptors originate from a middle-aged woman with Graves disease. CDR3s include the opening cysteine and the closing phenylalanine or tryptophan. The order of the fields is J gene, V gene, CDR3 length, CDR3 protein.

J: TRBJ2-2
V: TRBV3-1
length: 17
CDR3: CASSQVPGRARTGELFF

J: TRBJ1-1
V: TRBV6-1
length: 13
CDR3: CASRPRGNTEAFF

J: TRBJ2-1
V: TRBV7-9
length: 13
CDR3: CASSSGLGDEQFF

J: TRBJ2-7
V: TRBV3-2
length: 15
CDR3: CASSRPGPVSYERYF

J: TRBJ2-1
V: TRBV12-3/TRBV12-4
length: 14
CDR3: CASSLAGGVNEQFF

J: TRBJ2-7
V: TRBV29-1
length: 15
CDR3: CSVFDRGRLAGEQYF

J: TRBJ1-1
V: TRBV27
length: 13
CDR3: CASGDRVYTEAFF

J: TRBJ1-2
V: TRBV11-3
length: 16
CDR3: CASSLASGGMHYGYTF

J: TRBJ2-5
V: TRBV27
length: 15
CDR3: CASSPQVGEEETQYF

J: TRBJ2-2
V: TRBV19
length: 17
CDR3: CASSNGVPPANTGELFF

J: TRBJ2-7
V: TRBV13
length: 16
CDR3: CASSLGGRPSSYEQYF

J: TRBJ2-7
V: TRBV12-3/TRBV12-4
length: 14
CDR3: CASTYSGGAYEQYF

J: TRBJ2-2
V: TRBV19
length: 15
CDR3: CASRGGSGSTGGLFF

J: TRBJ2-1
V: TRBV10-3
length: 15
CDR3: CAISDSWASSREQFF

J: TRBJ1-1
V: TRBV28
length: 14
CDR3: CASSLFDGVTEAFF

J: TRBJ1-3
V: TRBV29-1
length: 15
CDR3: CSVVRGESGGNTIYF

J: TRBJ1-2
V: TRBV3-1
length: 14
CDR3: CASSHRDRSYGYTF

J: TRBJ1-6
V: TRBV5-1
length: 15
CDR3: CASSLSDRGSSPLHF

J: TRBJ1-2
V: TRBV28
length: 13
CDR3: CASRGAANYGYTF

J: TRBJ2-2
V: TRBV7-3
length: 14
CDR3: CASSIGQNTGELFF

J: TRBJ1-1
V: TRBV5-1
length: 15
CDR3: CASSLGGYGSTEAFF

J: TRBJ2-4
V: TRBV5-1
length: 14
CDR3: CASSLDGDKNIQYF

J: TRBJ2-3
V: TRBV6-5
length: 14
CDR3: CASSSLTGTDTQYF

J: TRBJ2-1
V: TRBV28
length: 15
CDR3: CASGLLSGRDNEQFF

J: TRBJ1-1
V: TRBV3-1
length: 14
CDR3: CASSRRTGNTEAFF

J: TRBJ2-2
V: TRBV10-3
length: 16
CDR3: CAISPSGRDYTGELFF

J: TRBJ2-6
V: TRBV6-5
length: 19
CDR3: CASSSFLAEPHPGANVLTF

J: TRBJ2-1
V: TRBV29-1
length: 13
CDR3: CSVEDPTSPTQFF

J: TRBJ2-7
V: TRBV27
length: 16
CDR3: CASSSLASGRAREQYF

J: TRBJ2-1
V: TRBV6-1
length: 14
CDR3: CASTSGISYNEQLF

J: TRBJ1-4
V: TRBV27
length: 15
CDR3: CASSLSLEGNEKLFF

J: TRBJ2-2
V: TRBV3-1
length: 11
CDR3: CASSHTGELFF

J: TRBJ2-1
V: TRBV6-1
length: 16
CDR3: CASSVNSGRAATEQFF

J: TRBJ2-5
V: TRBV4-1
length: 19
CDR3: CASSQDAGRASGSGETQYF

J: TRBJ2-2
V: TRBV30
length: 14
CDR3: CAWRPGLATGELVF

J: TRBJ2-1
V: TRBV7-3
length: 16
CDR3: CASSLTGLVSYNEQFF

J: TRBJ2-2
V: TRBV27
length: 16
CDR3: CASSFIGGRSPGELFF

J: TRBJ1-1
V: TRBV7-2
length: 16
CDR3: CASSLVGGRATTEAFF

J: TRBJ1-4
V: TRBV10-3
length: 16
CDR3: CAISESAGSTNEKLFF

J: TRBJ2-5
V: TRBV20-1
length: 15
CDR3: CSAGGAGGRGETQYF

J: TRBJ2-7
V: TRBV27
length: 15
CDR3: CASSLGTTGGYEQYF

J: TRBJ2-1
V: TRBV11-3
length: 15
CDR3: CASSFEAVSYNEQFF

J: TRBJ2-1
V: TRBV13
length: 14
CDR3: CATKLAASYNEQFF

J: TRBJ2-2
V: TRBV11-2
length: 16
CDR3: CGTEREGQANTGELFF